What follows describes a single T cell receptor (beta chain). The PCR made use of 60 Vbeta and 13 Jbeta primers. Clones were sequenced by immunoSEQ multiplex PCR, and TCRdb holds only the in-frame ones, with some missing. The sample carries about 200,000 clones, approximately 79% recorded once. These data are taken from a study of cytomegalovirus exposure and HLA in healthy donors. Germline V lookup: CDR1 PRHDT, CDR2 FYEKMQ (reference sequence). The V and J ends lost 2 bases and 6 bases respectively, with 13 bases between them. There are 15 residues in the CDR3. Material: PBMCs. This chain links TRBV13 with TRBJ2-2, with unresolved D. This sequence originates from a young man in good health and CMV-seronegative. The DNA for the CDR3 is TGTGCCAGCAGCTTATCCCCGACTGACCCCGGGGAGCTGTTTTTT. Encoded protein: CASSLSPTDPGELFF.